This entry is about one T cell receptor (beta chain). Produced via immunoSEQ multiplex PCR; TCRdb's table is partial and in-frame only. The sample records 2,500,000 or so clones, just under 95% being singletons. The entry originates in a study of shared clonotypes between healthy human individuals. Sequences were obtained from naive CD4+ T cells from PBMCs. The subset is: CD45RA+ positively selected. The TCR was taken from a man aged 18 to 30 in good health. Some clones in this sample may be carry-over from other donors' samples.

The CDR3 loop reads CAWSLGTGNTGELFF. DNA for the CDR3: TGTGCCTGGAGTCTCGGGACAGGGAACACCGGGGAGCTGTTTTTT. This rearrangement joins TRBV30 to TRBJ2-2; 8 bases fit TRBD1. Germline CDR1 is GTSNPN and CDR2 is SVGIG (reference sequence). J was trimmed by 1 base and V by 2 bases; bases with no gene match: 3. The CDR3 totals 15 residues.